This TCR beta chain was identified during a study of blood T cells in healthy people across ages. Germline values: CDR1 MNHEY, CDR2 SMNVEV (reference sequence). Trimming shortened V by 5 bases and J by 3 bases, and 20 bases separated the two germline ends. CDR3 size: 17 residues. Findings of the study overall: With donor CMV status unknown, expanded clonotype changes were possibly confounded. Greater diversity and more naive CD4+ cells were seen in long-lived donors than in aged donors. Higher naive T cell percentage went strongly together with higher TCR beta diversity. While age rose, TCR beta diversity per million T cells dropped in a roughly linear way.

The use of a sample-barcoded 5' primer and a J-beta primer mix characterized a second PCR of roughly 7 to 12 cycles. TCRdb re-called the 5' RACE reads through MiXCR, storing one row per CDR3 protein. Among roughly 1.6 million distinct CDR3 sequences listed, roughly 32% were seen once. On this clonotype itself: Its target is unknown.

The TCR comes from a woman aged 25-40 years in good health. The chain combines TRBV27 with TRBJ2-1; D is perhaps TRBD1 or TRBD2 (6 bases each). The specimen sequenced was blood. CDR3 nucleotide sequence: TGTGCCAGCAGTCGGCCCTATAGGGGGGAACTCTACAATGAGCAGTTCTTC. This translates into CASSRPYRGELYNEQFF.